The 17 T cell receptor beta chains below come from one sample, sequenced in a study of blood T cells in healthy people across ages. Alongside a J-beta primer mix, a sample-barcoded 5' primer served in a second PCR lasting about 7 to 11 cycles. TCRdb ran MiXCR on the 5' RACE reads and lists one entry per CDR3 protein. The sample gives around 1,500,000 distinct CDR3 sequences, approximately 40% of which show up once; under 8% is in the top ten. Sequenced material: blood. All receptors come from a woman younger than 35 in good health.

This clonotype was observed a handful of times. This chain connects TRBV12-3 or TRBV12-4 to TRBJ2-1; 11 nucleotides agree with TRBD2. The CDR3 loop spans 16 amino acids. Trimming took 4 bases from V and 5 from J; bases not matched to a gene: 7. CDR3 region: CASSSLLLAGDNEQFF. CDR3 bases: TGTGCCAGCAGTTCCCTCCTACTAGCGGGGGACAATGAGCAGTTCTTC.

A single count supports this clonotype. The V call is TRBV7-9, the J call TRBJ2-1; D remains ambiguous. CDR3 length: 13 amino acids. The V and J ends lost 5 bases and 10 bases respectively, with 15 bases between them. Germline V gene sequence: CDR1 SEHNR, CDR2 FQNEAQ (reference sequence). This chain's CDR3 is CASSLRASYEQFF. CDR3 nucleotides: TGTGCCAGCAGCCTAAGGGCTTCCTACGAGCAGTTCTTC.

The CDR3 DNA is TGTGCCAGCAGCCAAGACGTCGTTGGTGAAAAACTGTTTTTT. It specifies CASSQDVVGEKLFF. The chain recombines TRBV3-1 with TRBJ1-4; D ambiguous. The CDR3 runs 14 residues. V was pared by 0 bases and J by 7 bases, with 9 bases between. The germline V gene encodes CDR1 LGHDT and CDR2 YNNKEL (reference sequence).

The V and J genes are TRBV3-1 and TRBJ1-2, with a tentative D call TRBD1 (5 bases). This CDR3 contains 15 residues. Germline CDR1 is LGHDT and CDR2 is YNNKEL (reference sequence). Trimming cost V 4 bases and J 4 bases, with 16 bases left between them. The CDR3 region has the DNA TGTGCCAGCAGCCGAATCGAGGGACCCGTCTATGGCTACACCTTC. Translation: CASSRIEGPVYGYTF.

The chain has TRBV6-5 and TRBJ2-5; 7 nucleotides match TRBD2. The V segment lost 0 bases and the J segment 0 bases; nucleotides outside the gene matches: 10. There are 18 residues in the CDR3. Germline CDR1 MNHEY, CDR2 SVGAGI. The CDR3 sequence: CASSYSEPSGKYQETQYF. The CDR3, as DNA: TGTGCCAGCAGTTACTCCGAACCTAGCGGAAAGTACCAAGAGACCCAGTACTTC.

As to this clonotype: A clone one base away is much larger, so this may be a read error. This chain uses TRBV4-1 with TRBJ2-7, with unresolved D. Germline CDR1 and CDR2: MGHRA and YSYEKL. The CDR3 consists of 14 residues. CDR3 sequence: CASIQRPMPYEQYF. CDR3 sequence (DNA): TGCGCCAGCATCCAAAGACCGATGCCCTACGAGCAGTACTTC.

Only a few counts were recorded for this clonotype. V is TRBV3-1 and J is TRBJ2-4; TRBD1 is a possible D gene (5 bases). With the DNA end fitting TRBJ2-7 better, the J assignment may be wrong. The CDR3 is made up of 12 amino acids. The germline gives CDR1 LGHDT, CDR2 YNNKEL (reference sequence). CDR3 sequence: CASSQGQNEQYF. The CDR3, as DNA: TGTGCCAGCAGCCAAGGACAGAACGAGCAGTACTTC.

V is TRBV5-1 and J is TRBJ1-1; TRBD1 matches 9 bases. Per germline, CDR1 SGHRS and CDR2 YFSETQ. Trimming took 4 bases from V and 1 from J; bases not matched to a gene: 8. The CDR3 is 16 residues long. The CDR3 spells CASSKDRGGPNTEAFF. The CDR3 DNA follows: TGCGCCAGCAGCAAGGACAGGGGAGGGCCGAACACTGAAGCTTTCTTT. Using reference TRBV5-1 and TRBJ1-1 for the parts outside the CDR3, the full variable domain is KAGVTQTPRYLIKTRGQQVTLSCSPISGHRSVSWYQQTPGQGLQFLFEYFSETQRNKGNFPGRFSGRQFSNSRSEMNVSTLELGDSALYLCASSKDRGGPNTEAFFGQGTRLTVV.

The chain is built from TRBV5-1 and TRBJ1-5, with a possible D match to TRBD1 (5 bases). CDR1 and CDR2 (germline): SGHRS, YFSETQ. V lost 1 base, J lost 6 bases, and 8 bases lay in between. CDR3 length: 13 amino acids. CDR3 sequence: CASSLFGGQPQHF. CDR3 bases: TGCGCCAGCAGCTTGTTCGGGGGTCAGCCCCAGCATTTT. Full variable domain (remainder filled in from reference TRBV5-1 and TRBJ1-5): KAGVTQTPRYLIKTRGQQVTLSCSPISGHRSVSWYQQTPGQGLQFLFEYFSETQRNKGNFPGRFSGRQFSNSRSEMNVSTLELGDSALYLCASSLFGGQPQHFGDGTRLSIL.

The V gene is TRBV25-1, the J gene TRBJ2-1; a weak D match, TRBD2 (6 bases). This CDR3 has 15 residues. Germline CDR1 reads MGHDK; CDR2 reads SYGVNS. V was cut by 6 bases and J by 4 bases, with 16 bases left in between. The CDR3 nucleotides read TGTGCCAGCAGGACATTCAGCGGGTGGTACAATGAGCAGTTCTTC. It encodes CASRTFSGWYNEQFF.

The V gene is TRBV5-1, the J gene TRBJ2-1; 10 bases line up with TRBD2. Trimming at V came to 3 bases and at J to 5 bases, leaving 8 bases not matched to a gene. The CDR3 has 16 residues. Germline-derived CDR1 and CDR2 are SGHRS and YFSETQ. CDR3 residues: CASSSIPGLADNEQFF. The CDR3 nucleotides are TGCGCCAGCAGCTCCATACCTGGACTAGCGGACAATGAGCAGTTCTTC.

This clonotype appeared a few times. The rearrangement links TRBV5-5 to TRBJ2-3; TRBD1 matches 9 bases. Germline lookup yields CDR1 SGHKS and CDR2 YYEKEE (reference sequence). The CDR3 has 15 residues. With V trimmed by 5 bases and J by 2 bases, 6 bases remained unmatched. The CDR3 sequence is CASSYRGLNTDTQYF. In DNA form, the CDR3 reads TGTGCCAGCAGTTACAGGGGGCTCAACACAGATACGCAGTATTTT.

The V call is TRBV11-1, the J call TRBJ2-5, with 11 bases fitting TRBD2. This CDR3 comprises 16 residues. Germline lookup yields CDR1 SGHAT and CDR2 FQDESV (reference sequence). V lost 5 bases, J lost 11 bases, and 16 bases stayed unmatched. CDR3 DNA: TGTGCCAGCAGCACCCCTAGCGGGGGGCTCGGAAATGAGCAGTACTTC. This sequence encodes CASSTPSGGLGNEQYF.

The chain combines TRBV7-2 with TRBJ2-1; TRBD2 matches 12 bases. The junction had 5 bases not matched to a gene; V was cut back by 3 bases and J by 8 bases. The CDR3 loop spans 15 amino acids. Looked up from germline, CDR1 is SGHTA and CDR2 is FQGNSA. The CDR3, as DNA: TGTGCCAGCAGCTTCGTTGCTAGCGGGGGGGATGAGCAGTTCTTC. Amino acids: CASSFVASGGDEQFF.

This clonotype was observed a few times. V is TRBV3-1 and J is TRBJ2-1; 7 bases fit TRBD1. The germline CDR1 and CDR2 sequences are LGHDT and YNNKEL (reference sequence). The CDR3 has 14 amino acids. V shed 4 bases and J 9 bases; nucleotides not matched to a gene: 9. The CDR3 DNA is TGTGCCAGCAGCCCCCGACAGGGTCTAAGTGAGCAGTTCTTC. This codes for CASSPRQGLSEQFF.

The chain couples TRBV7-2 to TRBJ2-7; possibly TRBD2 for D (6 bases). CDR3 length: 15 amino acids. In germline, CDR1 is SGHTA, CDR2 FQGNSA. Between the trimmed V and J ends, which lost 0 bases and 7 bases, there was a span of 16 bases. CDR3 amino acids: CASSLASGPRNEQYF. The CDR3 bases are TGTGCCAGCAGCTTAGCTAGCGGACCACGCAATGAGCAGTACTTC.

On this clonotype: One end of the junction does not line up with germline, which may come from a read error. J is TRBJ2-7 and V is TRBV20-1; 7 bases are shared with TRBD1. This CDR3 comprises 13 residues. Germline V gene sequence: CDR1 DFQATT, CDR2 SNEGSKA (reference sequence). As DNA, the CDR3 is TGCGGTGCTTCGGACAGGTACTCCTACGAGCAGTACTTC. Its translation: CGASDRYSYEQYF.